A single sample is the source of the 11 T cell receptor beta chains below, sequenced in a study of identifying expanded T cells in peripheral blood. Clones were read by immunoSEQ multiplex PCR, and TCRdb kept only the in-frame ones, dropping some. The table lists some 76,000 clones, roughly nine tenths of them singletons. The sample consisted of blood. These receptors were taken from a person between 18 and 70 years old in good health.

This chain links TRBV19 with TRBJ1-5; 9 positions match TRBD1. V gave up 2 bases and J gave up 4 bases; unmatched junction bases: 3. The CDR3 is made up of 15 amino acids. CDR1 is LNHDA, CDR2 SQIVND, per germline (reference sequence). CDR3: CASSIWGQGNQPQHF. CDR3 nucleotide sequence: TGTGCCAGTAGTATATGGGGACAGGGAAATCAGCCCCAGCATTTT.

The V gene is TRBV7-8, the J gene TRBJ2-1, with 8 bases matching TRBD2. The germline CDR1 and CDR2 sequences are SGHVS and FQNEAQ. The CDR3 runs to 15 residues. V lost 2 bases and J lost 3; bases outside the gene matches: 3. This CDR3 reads CASSLSGGSYNEQFF. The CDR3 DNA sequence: TGTGCCAGCAGCTTAAGCGGGGGAAGCTACAATGAGCAGTTCTTC.

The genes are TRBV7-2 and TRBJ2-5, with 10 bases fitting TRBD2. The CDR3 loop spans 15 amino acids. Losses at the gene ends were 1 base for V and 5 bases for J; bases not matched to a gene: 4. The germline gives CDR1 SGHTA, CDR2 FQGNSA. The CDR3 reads CASSLGGSGGETQYF. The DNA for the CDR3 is TGTGCCAGCAGCTTAGGAGGTAGCGGGGGGGAGACCCAGTACTTC.

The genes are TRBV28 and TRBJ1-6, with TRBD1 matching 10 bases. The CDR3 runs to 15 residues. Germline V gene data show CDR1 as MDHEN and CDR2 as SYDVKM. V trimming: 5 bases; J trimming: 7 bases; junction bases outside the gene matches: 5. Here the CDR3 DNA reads TGTGCCAGCAGTCCCGGACAGGGGGTAAATTCACCCCTCCACTTT. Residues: CASSPGQGVNSPLHF.

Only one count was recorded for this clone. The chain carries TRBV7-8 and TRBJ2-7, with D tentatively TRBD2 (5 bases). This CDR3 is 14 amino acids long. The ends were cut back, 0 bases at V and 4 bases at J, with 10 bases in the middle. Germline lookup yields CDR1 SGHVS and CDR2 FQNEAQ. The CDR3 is CASSLAGSSYEQYF. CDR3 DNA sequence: TGTGCCAGCAGCTTAGCAGGGAGCAGTTACGAGCAGTACTTC.

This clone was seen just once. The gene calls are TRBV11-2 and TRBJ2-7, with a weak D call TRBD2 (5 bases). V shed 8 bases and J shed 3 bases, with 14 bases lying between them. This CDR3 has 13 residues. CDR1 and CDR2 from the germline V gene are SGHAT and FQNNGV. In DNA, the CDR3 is TGTGCCAGCTCTCCGGGGAATATCTACGAGCAGTACTTC. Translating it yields CASSPGNIYEQYF.

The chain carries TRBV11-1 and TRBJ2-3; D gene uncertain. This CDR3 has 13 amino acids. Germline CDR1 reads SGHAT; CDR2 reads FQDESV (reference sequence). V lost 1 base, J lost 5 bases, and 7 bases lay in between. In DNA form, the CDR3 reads TGTGCCAGCAGCTTAGATCCGATAGATACGCAGTATTTT. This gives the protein CASSLDPIDTQYF.

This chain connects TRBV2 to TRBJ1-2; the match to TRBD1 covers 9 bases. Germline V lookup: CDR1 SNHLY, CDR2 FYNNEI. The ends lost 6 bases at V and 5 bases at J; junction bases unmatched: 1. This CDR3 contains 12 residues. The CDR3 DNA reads TGTGCCAGCAGGGACAGGGGATATGGCTACACCTTC. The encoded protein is CASRDRGYGYTF.

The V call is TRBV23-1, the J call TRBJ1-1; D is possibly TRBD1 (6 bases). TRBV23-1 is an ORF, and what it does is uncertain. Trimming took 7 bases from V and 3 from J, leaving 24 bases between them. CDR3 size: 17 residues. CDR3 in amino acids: CASITSQGKGQDTEAFF. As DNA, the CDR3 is TGCGCCAGCATAACCTCACAGGGAAAGGGTCAGGACACTGAAGCTTTCTTT.

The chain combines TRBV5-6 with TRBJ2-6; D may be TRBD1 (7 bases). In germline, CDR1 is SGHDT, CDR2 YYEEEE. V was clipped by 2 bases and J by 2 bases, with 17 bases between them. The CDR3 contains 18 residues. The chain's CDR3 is CASSLTRGRTTGANVLTF. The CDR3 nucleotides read TGTGCCAGCAGCTTAACAAGGGGGCGGACTACTGGGGCCAACGTCCTGACTTTC.

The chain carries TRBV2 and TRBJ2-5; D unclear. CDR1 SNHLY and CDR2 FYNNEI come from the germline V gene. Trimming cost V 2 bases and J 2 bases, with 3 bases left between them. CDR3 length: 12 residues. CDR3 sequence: CASSEWQETQYF. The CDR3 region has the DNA TGTGCCAGCAGTGAATGGCAAGAGACCCAGTACTTC.